This T cell receptor beta chain emerged from a study of blood T cell repertoires in COVID-19. On the study more broadly: Spain, Italy and the United States supplied samples that represented acute and convalescent COVID-19. T cells, B-cell-depleted T cells, or PBMCs provided the cDNA or gDNA that served as material.

From germline, CDR1 is DFQATT and CDR2 SNEGSKA (reference sequence). The length of the CDR3 is 14 residues. V lost 6 bases to trimming and J lost 3 bases, with 15 bases between them. Original methodology: Amplification of reference gene primers provided the estimated nucleated cell counts. The method was immunoSEQ multiplex PCR; TCRdb's version includes in-frame clones alone and lacks a portion of them. V and J calls and clone size follow that table, whereas D and trimming were derived from the DNA. This sample has about 87,000 clones, with approximately 86% found just once. The TCR comes from a man in his forties with acute or convalescent COVID-19. The V call is TRBV20-1, the J call TRBJ1-5; D is unclear. Input material: peripheral blood. CDR3: CSASGLLHNQPQHF. The CDR3 DNA reads TGCAGTGCGAGTGGACTCCTGCACAATCAGCCCCAGCATTTT.